A selection of T cell receptor beta chains follows, all from one sample in a study of early stage breast cancer tumors. Libraries were prepared by immunoSEQ multiplex PCR; TCRdb keeps only in-frame clonotypes and omits some of them. The profile shows 20,000 to 25,000 clones, over 60% of them singletons. Sequencing input: breast tumor tissue. The receptors were gathered from a person in their sixties with breast cancer. The CDR3 runs from the conserved cysteine through the conserved F or W. The order of the fields is clone size, J gene, V gene, D gene, CDR3 protein, CDR3 DNA. D genes are given only for firm matches. Not every row has a clone size; where given, it reads once, few, many or a size class.

.	TRBJ1-5	TRBV7-2	.	CASSLSVNQPQHF	TGTGCCAGCAGCCTCTCAGTCAATCAGCCCCAGCATTTT
.	TRBJ2-7	TRBV28	.	CASSSYTDTGWGRGYEQYF	TGTGCCAGCAGCTCCTATACGGACACCGGATGGGGTAGAGGCTACGAGCAGTACTTC
.	TRBJ2-7	TRBV29-1	TRBD2	CSVTNRGLAGGEQYF	TGCAGCGTTACGAACAGGGGACTAGCGGGAGGCGAGCAGTACTTC
once	TRBJ1-1	TRBV2	.	CASRPTPNTEAFF	TGTGCCAGCAGGCCAACACCGAACACTGAAGCTTTCTTT
.	TRBJ2-7	TRBV5-1	TRBD1	CASSTDRDRHSYEQYF	TGCGCCAGCAGCACGGACCGGGACAGGCACTCCTACGAGCAGTACTTC
.	TRBJ2-7	TRBV4-3	.	CASSQGASGNYEQYF	TGCGCCAGCAGCCAAGGAGCTTCTGGTAACTACGAGCAGTACTTC
.	TRBJ1-5	TRBV18	TRBD1	CASSPGGGSQPQHF	TGTGCCAGCTCCCCAGGGGGGGGTTCTCAGCCCCAGCATTTT
.	TRBJ2-1	TRBV29-1	.	CSVEDEAKGRDDNEQFF	TGCAGCGTTGAAGACGAGGCCAAAGGGCGGGACGACAATGAGCAGTTCTTC
.	TRBJ1-5	TRBV7-9	TRBD1	CASSTGGVNQPQHF	TGTGCCAGCAGCACAGGGGGCGTCAATCAGCCCCAGCATTTT
few	TRBJ2-7	TRBV19	.	CASSEWASYEQYF	TGTGCCAGTAGTGAGTGGGCCTCCTACGAGCAGTACTTC
.	TRBJ2-7	TRBV7-6	.	CASSFGQGLFF	TGTGCCAGCAGCTTTGGGCAGGGGCTGTTCTTC
.	TRBJ1-2	TRBV7-9	.	CASSLEGQWGSYGYTF	TGTGCCAGCAGCTTAGAAGGGCAGTGGGGCTCCTATGGCTACACCTTC
few	TRBJ2-1	TRBV7-9	TRBD2	CASSTRPSGHTEQFF	TGTGCCAGCAGCACCCGGCCTAGCGGGCACACTGAGCAGTTCTTC
few	TRBJ1-1	TRBV6-5	.	CASRRGQSNTEAFF	TGTGCCAGCAGGCGCGGACAGTCGAACACTGAAGCTTTCTTT
.	TRBJ2-7	TRBV5-1	TRBD2	CASSFYLLAGPPGGEQYF	TGCGCCAGCAGCTTTTATCTGCTAGCGGGACCCCCGGGCGGGGAGCAGTACTTC
.	TRBJ1-5	TRBV7-6	.	CASSQEQGNQPQHF	TGTGCCAGCAGCCAGGAACAGGGCAATCAGCCCCAGCATTTT
.	TRBJ1-2	TRBV4-1	.	CASSQDFTGNYGYTF	TGCGCCAGCAGCCAAGATTTCACGGGAAACTATGGCTACACCTTC
.	TRBJ2-1	TRBV5-5	TRBD2	CASSVTSGRTNEQFF	TGTGCCAGCAGCGTTACTAGCGGGAGGACCAATGAGCAGTTCTTC
.	TRBJ1-3	TRBV6-5	.	CASSYSRGATGNTIYF	TGTGCCAGCAGTTACTCGCGGGGGGCAACTGGAAACACCATATATTTT
.	TRBJ2-1	TRBV11-3	TRBD2	CASGLAGNEQFF	TGTGCCAGCGGACTAGCGGGGAATGAGCAGTTCTTC
.	TRBJ1-1	TRBV29-1	.	CSAEGFMNTEAFF	TGCAGCGCCGAGGGTTTTATGAACACTGAAGCTTTCTTT
.	TRBJ2-1	TRBV11-2	.	CASSLDYAGNEQFF	TGTGCCAGCAGCTTAGATTACGCGGGCAATGAGCAGTTCTTC
.	TRBJ2-1	TRBV30	TRBD1	CAWSGSRDRGIYNEQFF	TGTGCCTGGAGTGGATCGCGGGACAGGGGAATATACAATGAGCAGTTCTTC
.	TRBJ2-1	TRBV7-9	TRBD2	CASSSPEREGDEQFF	TGTGCCAGCAGCTCACCGGAGCGGGAGGGCGATGAGCAGTTCTTC
few	TRBJ2-7	TRBV28	TRBD2	CASSTTSGRASYEQYF	TGTGCCAGCAGTACCACTAGCGGGAGGGCCTCTTACGAGCAGTACTTC
.	TRBJ1-2	TRBV28	.	CASRLTNYGYTF	TGTGCCAGCAGACTCACTAACTATGGCTACACCTTC
.	TRBJ2-1	TRBV2	.	CASSVYNEQFF	TGTGCCAGCAGCGTTTACAATGAGCAGTTCTTC
.	TRBJ1-1	TRBV25-1	.	CASSHMGADTEAFF	TGTGCCAGCAGTCATATGGGGGCAGACACTGAAGCTTTCTTT
few	TRBJ2-2	TRBV19	.	CASSSTGELFF	TGTGCCAGTAGTTCTACCGGGGAGCTGTTTTTT
.	TRBJ1-4	TRBV27	TRBD1	CASKEGQGTPRLFF	TGTGCCAGCAAGGAGGGACAGGGGACCCCCCGGCTGTTTTTT
.	TRBJ1-3	TRBV6-5	.	CASRGRANTIYF	TGTGCCAGCAGGGGCAGGGCCAACACCATATATTTT
.	TRBJ2-1	TRBV2	.	CASSEARRGSSYNEQFF	TGTGCCAGCAGTGAAGCGCGGCGGGGCAGCTCCTACAATGAGCAGTTCTTC
.	TRBJ2-7	TRBV19	.	CASSITGGATYEQYF	TGTGCCAGTAGTATCACCGGAGGGGCGACCTACGAGCAGTACTTC
.	TRBJ2-6	TRBV28	TRBD1	CASSPDRGLAGANVLTF	TGTGCCAGCAGCCCCGACAGGGGATTAGCTGGGGCCAACGTCCTGACTTTC
once	TRBJ1-3	TRBV7-9	TRBD1	CASSLRTGVGGNTIYF	TGTGCCAGCAGCCTGCGGACAGGGGTCGGTGGAAACACCATATATTTT
.	TRBJ2-3	TRBV29-1	.	CSALQGSTDTQYF	TGCAGCGCCTTACAGGGAAGCACAGATACGCAGTATTTT
few	TRBJ2-7	TRBV27	TRBD2	CASSWNGLAGYEQYF	TGTGCCAGCAGTTGGAACGGACTAGCGGGTTACGAGCAGTACTTC
.	TRBJ2-5	TRBV7-8	.	CASTGGRQEQETQYF	TGTGCCAGCACCGGTGGGAGACAGGAGCAAGAGACCCAGTACTTC
.	TRBJ1-2	TRBV6-5	.	CASSGSLGYTF	TGTGCCAGCTCGGGTTCTCTTGGCTACACCTTC
.	TRBJ2-1	TRBV28	TRBD2	CASSDPGLAGGRSYNEQFF	TGTGCCAGCAGTGATCCGGGACTAGCGGGAGGGCGCTCCTACAATGAGCAGTTCTTC
.	TRBJ2-7	TRBV6-5	.	CASSPDFYALLQYF	TGTGCCAGCAGTCCCGATTTTTACGCCTTACTCCAGTACTTC
.	TRBJ2-1	TRBV19	.	CASSIDSGVNNEQFF	TGTGCCAGTAGTATAGATAGCGGAGTGAACAATGAGCAGTTCTTC
.	TRBJ2-3	TRBV2	TRBD2	CASLTGGSTDTQYF	TGTGCCAGCCTTACGGGAGGTTCTACAGATACGCAGTATTTT
.	TRBJ2-1	TRBV19	TRBD2	CASSIRTGSGKGANEQFF	TGTGCCAGTAGTATAAGGACGGGTAGCGGGAAAGGGGCCAATGAGCAGTTCTTC
.	TRBJ2-1	TRBV7-9	TRBD2	CASSLGLAGVHEQFF	TGTGCCAGCAGCTTGGGACTAGCGGGAGTCCATGAGCAGTTCTTC
.	TRBJ1-2	TRBV6-6	TRBD1	CASSLSGQGSAIF	TGTGCCAGCAGTTTGTCGGGACAGGGTTCAGCTATCTTC
few	TRBJ2-1	TRBV19	.	CASSWWGEQFF	TGTGCCAGTAGTTGGTGGGGCGAGCAGTTCTTC
many	TRBJ1-2	TRBV5-6	TRBD1	CASSSGQGSYGYTF	TGTGCCAGCAGCTCCGGACAGGGGAGCTATGGCTACACCTTC
.	TRBJ1-1	TRBV6-5	.	CASSHTGNTEAFF	TGTGCCAGCAGCCACACAGGGAACACTGAAGCTTTCTTT
.	TRBJ2-3	TRBV15	.	CATSRPYPEDTQYF	TGTGCCACCAGCAGACCCTATCCGGAGGATACGCAGTATTTT
few	TRBJ1-2	TRBV28	.	CASSKTYSLGYTF	TGTGCCAGCAGTAAGACATATTCGCTAGGCTACACCTTC
few	TRBJ1-3	TRBV11-2	.	CASSLERMSRVEAGNTIYF	TGTGCCAGCAGCTTAGAGAGGATGTCCCGGGTAGAGGCTGGAAACACCATATATTTT
.	TRBJ2-3	TRBV19	.	CASSMLGATDTQYF	TGTGCCAGTAGTATGTTGGGCGCGACAGATACGCAGTATTTT
.	TRBJ2-3	TRBV9	.	CASSETQGLDTQYF	TGTGCCAGCAGCGAGACTCAGGGCCTGGATACGCAGTATTTT
medium-sized	TRBJ2-7	TRBV6-1	TRBD2	CASSEGPGRAYEQYF	TGTGCCAGCAGTGAAGGGCCAGGGAGGGCCTACGAGCAGTACTTC
.	TRBJ2-1	TRBV10-2	TRBD1	CASSEGTGENNEQFF	TGCGCCAGCAGTGAAGGGACAGGGGAGAACAATGAGCAGTTCTTC